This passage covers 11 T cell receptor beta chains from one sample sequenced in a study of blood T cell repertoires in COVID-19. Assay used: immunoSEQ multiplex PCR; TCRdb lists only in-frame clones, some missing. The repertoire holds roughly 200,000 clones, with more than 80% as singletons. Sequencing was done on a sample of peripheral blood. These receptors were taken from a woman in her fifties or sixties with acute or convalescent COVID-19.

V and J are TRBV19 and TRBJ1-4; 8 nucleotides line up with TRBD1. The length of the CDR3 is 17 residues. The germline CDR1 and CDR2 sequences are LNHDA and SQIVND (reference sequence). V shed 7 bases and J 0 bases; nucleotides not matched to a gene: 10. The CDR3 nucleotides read TGTGCCAGTACCTCAGGGGGCAGAGGGCCAACTAATGAAAAACTGTTTTTT. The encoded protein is CASTSGGRGPTNEKLFF.

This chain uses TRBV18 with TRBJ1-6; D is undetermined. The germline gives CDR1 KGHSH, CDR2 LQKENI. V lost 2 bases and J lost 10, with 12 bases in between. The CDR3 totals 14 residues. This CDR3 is CASSPWEVRSPLHF. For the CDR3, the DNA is TGTGCCAGCTCACCATGGGAGGTTCGCTCACCCCTCCACTTT.

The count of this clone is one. Written as DNA, the CDR3 is TGTGCCAACACCCCGGGACAGATAACACTCACCTTC. Its translation: CANTPGQITLTF. The chain uses TRBV6-5 and TRBJ1-2; 7 nucleotides match TRBD1. V lost 10 bases and J lost 13; bases outside the gene matches: 15. Germline lookup yields CDR1 MNHEY and CDR2 SVGAGI. The CDR3 contains 12 residues.

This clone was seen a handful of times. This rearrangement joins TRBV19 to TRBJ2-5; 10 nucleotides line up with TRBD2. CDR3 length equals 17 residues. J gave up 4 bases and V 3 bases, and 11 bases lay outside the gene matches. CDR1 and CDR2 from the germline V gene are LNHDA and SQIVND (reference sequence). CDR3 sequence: CASSMASGRALPETQYF. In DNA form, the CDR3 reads TGTGCCAGTAGTATGGCGAGCGGGAGGGCCTTACCAGAGACCCAGTACTTC.

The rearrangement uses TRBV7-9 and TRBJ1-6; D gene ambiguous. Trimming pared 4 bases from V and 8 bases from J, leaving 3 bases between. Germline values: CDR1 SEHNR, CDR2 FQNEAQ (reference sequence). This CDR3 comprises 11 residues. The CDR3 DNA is TGTGCCAGCAGCTCCGATTCACCCCTCCACTTT. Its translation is CASSSDSPLHF.

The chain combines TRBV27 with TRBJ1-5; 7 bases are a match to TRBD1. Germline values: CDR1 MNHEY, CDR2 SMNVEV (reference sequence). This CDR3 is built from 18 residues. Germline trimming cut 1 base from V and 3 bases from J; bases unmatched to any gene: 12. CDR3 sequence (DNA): TGTGCCAGCAGTTTATTGGCCCTCAGGGACAGCCCCAATCAGCCCCAGCATTTT. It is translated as CASSLLALRDSPNQPQHF.

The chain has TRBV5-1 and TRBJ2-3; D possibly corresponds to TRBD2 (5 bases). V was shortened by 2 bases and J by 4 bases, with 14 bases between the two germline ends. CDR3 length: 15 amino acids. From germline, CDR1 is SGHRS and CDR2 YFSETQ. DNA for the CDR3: TGCGCCAGCAGCTTCCCCATTGGGAGCGCAGATACGCAGTATTTT. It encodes CASSFPIGSADTQYF.

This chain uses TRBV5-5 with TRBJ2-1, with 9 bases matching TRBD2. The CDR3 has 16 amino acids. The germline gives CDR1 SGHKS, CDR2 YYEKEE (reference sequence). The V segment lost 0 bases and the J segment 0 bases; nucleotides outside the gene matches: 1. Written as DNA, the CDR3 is TGTGCCAGCAGCTTGGGACTAGCGGTCTCCTACAATGAGCAGTTCTTC. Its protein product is CASSLGLAVSYNEQFF.

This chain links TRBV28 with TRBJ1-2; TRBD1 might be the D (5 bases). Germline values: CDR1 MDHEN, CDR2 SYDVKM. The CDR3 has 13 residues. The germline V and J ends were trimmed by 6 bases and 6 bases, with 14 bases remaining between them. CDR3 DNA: TGTGCCAGCAGAAGGCAGGGTGGCAATGGCTACACCTTC. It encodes CASRRQGGNGYTF.

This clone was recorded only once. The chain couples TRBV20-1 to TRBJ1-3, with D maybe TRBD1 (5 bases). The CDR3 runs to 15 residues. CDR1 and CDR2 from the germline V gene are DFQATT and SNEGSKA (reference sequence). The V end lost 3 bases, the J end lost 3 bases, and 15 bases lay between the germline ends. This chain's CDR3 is CSASPTGGVGNTIYF. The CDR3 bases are TGCAGTGCTAGTCCGACTGGGGGGGTTGGAAACACCATATATTTT.

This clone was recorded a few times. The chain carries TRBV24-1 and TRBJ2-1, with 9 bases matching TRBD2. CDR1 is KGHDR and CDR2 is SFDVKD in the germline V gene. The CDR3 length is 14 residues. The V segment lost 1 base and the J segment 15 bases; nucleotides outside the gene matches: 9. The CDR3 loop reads CATSDLGGSGSLFF. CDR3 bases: TGTGCCACCAGTGATTTAGGTGGTAGCGGGAGTCTGTTCTTC.